The 24 T cell receptor beta chains given below trace back to one sample, sequenced in a study of T cell responses to AZD1222 COVID-19 vaccine. Some clones are missing from TCRdb's copy, which holds only in-frame ones; the method was immunoSEQ multiplex PCR. The table has roughly 180,000 clones, approximately 94% seen once. Source: peripheral blood, taken on day 0 of AZD1222 vaccination. The receptors originated from an adult in good health.

The sample holds one count of this clone. V and J are TRBV5-4 and TRBJ1-2; unclear D gene. CDR3 length: 14 amino acids. Germline V lookup: CDR1 SGHNT, CDR2 YYREEE (reference sequence). V was pared by 0 bases and J by 1 base, with 7 bases between. The DNA for the CDR3 is TGTGCCAGCAGCTTGGATCCGGTTAACTATGGCTACACCTTC. It translates to CASSLDPVNYGYTF.

This clone has more than one count but fewer than ten. This chain connects TRBV7-8 to TRBJ2-5; 10 bases agree with TRBD2. Germline lookup yields CDR1 SGHVS and CDR2 FQNEAQ. CDR3 size: 15 residues. V dropped 5 bases and J dropped 3; count of bases not matched to a gene: 6. As DNA, the CDR3 is TGTGCCAGCAGCCTTACGGGACTAGCGAAAGAGACCCAGTACTTC. This encodes CASSLTGLAKETQYF.

The chain carries TRBV2 and TRBJ1-3; D gene uncertain. CDR1 and CDR2 from the germline V gene are SNHLY and FYNNEI. The ends were cut back, 8 bases at V and 4 bases at J, with 12 bases in the middle. This CDR3 has 13 amino acids. The CDR3 DNA sequence: TGTGCCAGCGGTTCGAGAACGGGAAACACCATATATTTT. Its translation: CASGSRTGNTIYF.

The chain has TRBV30 and TRBJ2-7, with 8 bases fitting TRBD1. J was trimmed by 3 bases and V by 1 base; bases with no gene match: 5. Germline V gives CDR1 GTSNPN, CDR2 SVGIG (reference sequence). CDR3 size: 14 residues. The CDR3 sequence: CAWSGIQGDYEQYF. The DNA for the CDR3 is TGTGCCTGGAGTGGTATACAGGGGGACTACGAGCAGTACTTC.

The gene calls are TRBV5-6 and TRBJ2-1; 10 positions match TRBD2. Trimming removed 3 bases from V and 4 bases from J; junction bases left unmatched: 10. Germline V gene lookup returns CDR1 SGHDT and CDR2 YYEEEE. The CDR3 is 17 amino acids. The CDR3 nucleotides are TGTGCCAGCAGCTCCGGGACTAGCGTAGATACTTACAATGAGCAGTTCTTC. Translated, it gives CASSSGTSVDTYNEQFF. Full variable domain (rest looked up from reference TRBV5-6 and TRBJ2-1): DAGVTQSPTHLIKTRGQQVTLRCSPKSGHDTVSWYQQALGQGPQFIFQYYEEEERQRGNFPDRFSGHQFPNYSSELNVNALLLGDSALYLCASSSGTSVDTYNEQFFGPGTRLTVL.

J is TRBJ2-1 and V is TRBV28; D perhaps matches TRBD2 (6 bases). From germline, CDR1 is MDHEN and CDR2 SYDVKM. The CDR3 runs 14 residues. V lost 6 bases and J 9 bases, leaving 18 bases between the germline ends. CDR3 nucleotide sequence: TGTGCCAGCAGCCCACCTGGAGGGTCGATTGAGCAGTTCTTC. It is translated as CASSPPGGSIEQFF.

This rearrangement joins TRBV6-5 to TRBJ2-7; the D is unclear. The CDR3 is 11 residues long. Germline V gene sequence: CDR1 MNHEY, CDR2 SVGAGI. Deletions cut 4 bases from V and 5 bases from J, with 6 bases between. The CDR3: CASSLVDEQYF. CDR3 coding DNA: TGTGCCAGCAGTTTGGTTGACGAGCAGTACTTC.

Of note for this clone: Sequence at one end of the junction differs from germline and may be a read error. V usage is TRBV19 and J usage is TRBJ1-2, with 8 bases fitting TRBD1. This CDR3 region has 12 residues. From germline, CDR1 is LNHDA and CDR2 SQIVND (reference sequence). This CDR3 is CTRQGLNYGYTF. In DNA form, the CDR3 reads TGCACCCGACAGGGGCTAAACTATGGCTACACCTTC.

This chain connects TRBV5-1 to TRBJ2-1; 10 bases align to TRBD2. The V and J ends lost 1 base and 6 bases, in that order; junction bases with no gene match: 10. The CDR3 is 17 residues long. CDR1 SGHRS and CDR2 YFSETQ come from the germline V gene. The CDR3 bases are TGCGCCAGCAGCTTGCTCGTGGCGTCTAGCGGGAGCAATGAGCAGTTCTTC. It translates to CASSLLVASSGSNEQFF. The variable domain in full, completed from reference TRBV5-1 and TRBJ2-1, reads KAGVTQTPRYLIKTRGQQVTLSCSPISGHRSVSWYQQTPGQGLQFLFEYFSETQRNKGNFPGRFSGRQFSNSRSEMNVSTLELGDSALYLCASSLLVASSGSNEQFFGPGTRLTVL.

The rearrangement uses TRBV21-1 and TRBJ1-5. TRBV21-1 corresponds to a pseudogene. The CDR3 is made up of 12 amino acids. This CDR3 reads CASSSPGQPQHF. The CDR3 region has the DNA TGTGCCAGCAGCTCTCCCGGCCAGCCCCAGCATTTT.

This clone was detected only once. This chain uses TRBV2 with TRBJ1-1; unclear D gene. In germline, CDR1 is SNHLY, CDR2 FYNNEI. Trimming removed 6 bases at V and 7 bases at J, with 15 bases between. This CDR3 contains 13 residues. Here the CDR3 reads CASRTRRALEAFF. CDR3 DNA: TGTGCCAGCAGGACCAGGAGGGCCCTTGAAGCTTTCTTT.

This clone has a handful of counts. This chain links TRBV2 with TRBJ2-1; D unclear. V lost 4 bases and J 7 bases, leaving 8 bases between the germline ends. The CDR3 extends over 12 amino acids. CDR1 and CDR2 (germline): SNHLY, FYNNEI. In nucleotides, the CDR3 is TGTGCCAGCAGTGTCCGCAGGAATGAGCAGTTCTTC. This translates into CASSVRRNEQFF. Supplemented by reference TRBV2 and TRBJ2-1, the full variable domain reads EPEVTQTPSHQVTQMGQEVILRCVPISNHLYFYWYRQILGQKVEFLVSFYNNEISEKSEIFDDQFSVERPDGSNFTLKIRSTKLEDSAMYFCASSVRRNEQFFGPGTRLTVL.

The rearrangement uses TRBV9 and TRBJ2-2; D is undetermined. The V end was cut by 4 bases, the J end by 7 bases, with 17 bases between. There are 15 residues in the CDR3. Germline loops: CDR1 SGDLS, CDR2 YYNGEE. For the CDR3, the DNA is TGTGCCAGCAGCCCCAGAGGCCACACCAGCGGGGAGCTGTTTTTT. The encoded protein is CASSPRGHTSGELFF.

The chain links TRBV30 to TRBJ2-5; D uncertain. The length of the CDR3 is 12 residues. Germline values: CDR1 GTSNPN, CDR2 SVGIG (reference sequence). Trimming removed 1 base at V and 2 bases at J, with 5 bases between. The CDR3 DNA follows: TGTGCCTGGAGTGGACGGCAAGAGACCCAGTACTTC. Translated, it gives CAWSGRQETQYF.

The rearrangement joins TRBV13 to TRBJ2-2, with TRBD1 matching over 10 bases. This CDR3 is 15 amino acids long. With 5 bases clipped from V and 7 bases from J, the junction kept 7 bases outside the gene matches. Per the germline V gene, CDR1 is PRHDT and CDR2 is FYEKMQ (reference sequence). This CDR3 reads CASSPDRGQNGELFF. CDR3 nucleotides: TGTGCCAGCAGCCCAGACAGGGGGCAAAACGGGGAGCTGTTTTTT.

The rearrangement joins TRBV11-3 to TRBJ2-3; 7 nucleotides agree with TRBD2. CDR1 is SGHNT and CDR2 is YENEEA in the germline V gene. This CDR3 region has 16 residues. After removal of 1 base from V and 4 bases from J, the junction contained 8 bases not matched to a gene. The CDR3 protein is CASSLGGGRKSDTQYF. CDR3 nucleotides: TGTGCCAGCAGCTTAGGAGGCGGGAGAAAGTCAGATACGCAGTATTTT.

This clone was observed once. The chain carries TRBV5-8 and TRBJ2-1, with D maybe TRBD1 (5 bases). Germline V gives CDR1 SGHTS, CDR2 YDEGEE. The CDR3 spans 12 residues. Deletions cut 6 bases from V and 7 bases from J, with 11 bases between. CDR3 protein: CASTLTENEQFF. The CDR3 DNA sequence: TGTGCCAGCACCCTGACAGAGAATGAGCAGTTCTTC.

The rearrangement uses TRBV3-1 (or the pseudogene TRBV3-2) and TRBJ2-7, with 12 bases identical to TRBD2. This CDR3 has 18 amino acids. With V trimmed by 3 bases and J by 7 bases, 16 bases remained unmatched. Germline assignment: CDR1 LGHDT and CDR2 YNNKEL (reference sequence). The CDR3 DNA reads TGTGCCAGCAGCCACCCGACTAGCGGGAGTAACCTTCCCAGGGAGCAGTACTTC. Translated, it gives CASSHPTSGSNLPREQYF.

The chain carries TRBV30 and TRBJ1-2; a weak D match, TRBD1 (5 bases). The CDR3 has 15 residues. With 2 bases removed from V and 1 base from J, the gap between germline ends came to 14 bases. CDR1 is GTSNPN, CDR2 SVGIG, per germline (reference sequence). The DNA for the CDR3 is TGTGCCTGGAGTATGGGGCCAGACAATAACTATGGCTACACCTTC. Translated, it gives CAWSMGPDNNYGYTF.

The J gene is TRBJ2-3, the V gene TRBV14; the match to TRBD2 covers 8 bases. V lost 6 bases to trimming and J lost 5 bases; unmatched junction nucleotides: 13. CDR3 length: 16 amino acids. Germline V lookup: CDR1 SGHDN, CDR2 FVKESK. The CDR3 sequence is CASRKTGGGQRDTQYF. CDR3 bases: TGTGCCAGCAGGAAAACCGGGGGGGGCCAGAGAGATACGCAGTATTTT. Using reference TRBV14 and TRBJ2-3 for the parts outside the CDR3, the full variable domain is EAGVTQFPSHSVIEKGQTVTLRCDPISGHDNLYWYRRVMGKEIKFLLHFVKESKQDESGMPNNRFLAERTGGTYSTLKVQPAELEDSGVYFCASRKTGGGQRDTQYFGPGTRLTVL.

The chain is built from TRBV5-6 and TRBJ2-3; D unresolved. The CDR3 consists of 14 residues. Trimming left V 0 bases short and J 0 bases short, with 5 bases between. CDR1 is SGHDT, CDR2 YYEEEE, per germline. This chain's CDR3 is CASSLGTSTDTQYF. Written as DNA, the CDR3 is TGTGCCAGCAGCTTGGGCACCAGCACAGATACGCAGTATTTT.

This clone was counted once. The chain has TRBV15 and TRBJ2-3; D not certain. V was clipped by 5 bases and J by 4 bases, with 13 bases between them. This CDR3 is 14 amino acids long. Per the germline V gene, CDR1 is LNHNV and CDR2 is YYDKDF (reference sequence). The CDR3 bases are TGTGCCACCAGCTACCCCGGCATGGCAGATACGCAGTATTTT. This codes for CATSYPGMADTQYF. Looking up the rest from reference TRBV15 and TRBJ2-3 gives the full variable domain: DAMVIQNPRYQVTQFGKPVTLSCSQTLNHNVMYWYQQKSSQAPKLLFHYYDKDFNNEADTPDNFQSRRPNTSFCFLDIRSPGLGDTAMYLCATSYPGMADTQYFGPGTRLTVL.

The V call is TRBV19, the J call TRBJ1-1, with 9 bases fitting TRBD1. Germline values: CDR1 LNHDA, CDR2 SQIVND (reference sequence). J lost 3 bases, V lost 3 bases, and 2 bases had no gene match. This CDR3 has 14 amino acids. For the CDR3, the DNA is TGTGCCAGTAGTATTAACAGGGGGCACACTGAAGCTTTCTTT. Its protein product is CASSINRGHTEAFF.

The chain has TRBV19 and TRBJ2-3; 9 nucleotides agree with TRBD1. V was pared by 6 bases and J by 5 bases, with 9 bases of the junction left unmatched. Germline loops: CDR1 LNHDA, CDR2 SQIVND (reference sequence). This CDR3 region has 15 residues. The CDR3 region is CASSLQGAVGDTQYF. The CDR3 nucleotides read TGTGCCAGTAGCCTACAGGGGGCCGTCGGAGATACGCAGTATTTT.